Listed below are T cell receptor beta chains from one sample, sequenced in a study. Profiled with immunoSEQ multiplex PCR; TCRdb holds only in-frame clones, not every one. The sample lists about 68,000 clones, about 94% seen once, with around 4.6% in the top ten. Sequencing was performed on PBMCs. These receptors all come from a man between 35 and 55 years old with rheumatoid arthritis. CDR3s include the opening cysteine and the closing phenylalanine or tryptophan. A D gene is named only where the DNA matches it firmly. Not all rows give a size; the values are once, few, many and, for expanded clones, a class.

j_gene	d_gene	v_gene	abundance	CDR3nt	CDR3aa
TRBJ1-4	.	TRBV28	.	TGTGCCAGCAGTGGACCAGGCCTTAGTGAAAAACTGTTTTTT	CASSGPGLSEKLFF
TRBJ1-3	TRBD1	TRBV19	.	TGTGCCAGTAGTATCGGTTGGCCTGGACAGGACGAGATATATTTT	CASSIGWPGQDEIYF
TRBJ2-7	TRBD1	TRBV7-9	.	TGTGCCAGCAGCTTATTCGTCCGGGACAGGGCCTACGAGCAGTACTTC	CASSLFVRDRAYEQYF
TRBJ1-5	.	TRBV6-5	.	TGTGCCAGCAGTTACTCGTCCGGGCCCCCCAATCAGCCCCAGCATTTT	CASSYSSGPPNQPQHF
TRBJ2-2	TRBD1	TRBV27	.	TGTGCCAGCTTCGACAGGGGTGGGACCGGGGAGCTGTTTTTT	CASFDRGGTGELFF
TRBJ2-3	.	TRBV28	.	TGTGCCAGCACCCCCCGGCAGGTCGGCACAGATACGCAGTATTTT	CASTPRQVGTDTQYF
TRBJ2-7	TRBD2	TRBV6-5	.	TGTGCCAGCAAGACTAGCGGGTCGTACGAGCAGTACTTC	CASKTSGSYEQYF
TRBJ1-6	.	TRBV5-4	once	TGTGCCAGCAGCTTGGGTAGTCAGCAAAATTCACCCCTCCACTTT	CASSLGSQQNSPLHF
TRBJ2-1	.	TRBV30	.	TGTGCCTGGAGTCCGGCCCTCAATGAGCAGTTCTTC	CAWSPALNEQFF
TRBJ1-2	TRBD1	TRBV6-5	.	TGTGCCAGCAGGCCCCGGGACAGCCTATACTATGGCTACACCTTC	CASRPRDSLYYGYTF
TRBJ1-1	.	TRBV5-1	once	TGCGCCAGCAGATTGAACCGGGACACTGAGAACACTGAAGCTTTCTTT	CASRLNRDTENTEAFF
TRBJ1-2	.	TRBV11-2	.	TGTGCCAGCGCGGGGGGACCAGGCCCCTATGGCTACACCTTC	CASAGGPGPYGYTF
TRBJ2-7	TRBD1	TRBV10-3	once	TGTGCCATCAAACCGGGACAGGGATACTACGAGCAGTACTTC	CAIKPGQGYYEQYF
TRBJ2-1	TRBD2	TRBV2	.	TGTGCCAGCAGTGATGTAGCGGGGGTTCGGTACAATGAGCAGTTCTTC	CASSDVAGVRYNEQFF
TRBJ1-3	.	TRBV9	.	TGTGCCAGCAGCGTAGACGGGCGGGGTGGAAACACCATATATTTT	CASSVDGRGGNTIYF
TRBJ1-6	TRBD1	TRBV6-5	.	TGTGCCAGCCTAGGACAGGGCCGGAATTCACCCCTCCACTTT	CASLGQGRNSPLHF
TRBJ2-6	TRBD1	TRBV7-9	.	TGTGCCAGCAGGGGACAGGGAATGGAGTCTGGGGCCAACGTCCTGACTTTC	CASRGQGMESGANVLTF
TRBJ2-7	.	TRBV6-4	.	TGTGCCAGCATCCCGGGGTCTTGCTCCTACGAGCAGTACTTC	CASIPGSCSYEQYF
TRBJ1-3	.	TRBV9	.	TGTGCCAGCAGCACACCACAGGGTACCGGAAACACCATATATTTT	CASSTPQGTGNTIYF
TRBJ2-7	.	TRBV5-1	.	TGCGCCAGCAGCGGGACAAAAAAATACGAGCAGTACTTC	CASSGTKKYEQYF
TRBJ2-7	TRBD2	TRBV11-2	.	TGTGCCAGCAGCGTAAGCGGGGCCTTCTCCTACGAGCAGTACTTC	CASSVSGAFSYEQYF
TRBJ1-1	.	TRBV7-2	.	TGTGCCAGCAGCTTAGCGGCCGGGGGGAACACTGAAGCTTTCTTT	CASSLAAGGNTEAFF
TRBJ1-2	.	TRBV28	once	TGTGCCAGCAGAGACGTTGGGCCCTATGGCTACACCTTC	CASRDVGPYGYTF
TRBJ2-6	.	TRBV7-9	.	TGTGCCAGCAGCCTTCGAGGGGCGGAGGGGGCCAACGTCCTGACTTTC	CASSLRGAEGANVLTF
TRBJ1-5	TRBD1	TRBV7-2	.	TGTGCCAGCAGCTTATATCAGCGAAGGACAGGGGCTAATCAGCCCCAGCATTTT	CASSLYQRRTGANQPQHF
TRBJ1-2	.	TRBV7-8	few	TGTGCCAGCAGCTTAGAGCCAGGGGTTCATGACGGCTACACCTTC	CASSLEPGVHDGYTF
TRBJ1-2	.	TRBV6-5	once	TGTGCCAGCGGAGGGGGAAACTATGGCTACACCTTC	CASGGGNYGYTF
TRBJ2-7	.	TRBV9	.	TGTGCCAGCAGCGCGATGGAAAGAGGGGAGCAGTACTTC	CASSAMERGEQYF
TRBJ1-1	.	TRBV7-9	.	TGTGCCAGCAGCCGCCCGAATATGAACACTGAAGCTTTCTTT	CASSRPNMNTEAFF
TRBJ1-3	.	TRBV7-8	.	TGTGCCAGCAGCCCCACGATAGACCCTGGAAACACCATATATTTT	CASSPTIDPGNTIYF
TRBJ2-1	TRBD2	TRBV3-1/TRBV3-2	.	TGTGCCAGCAGCCCCTCGCGGGGGGGGGAGCAGTTCTTC	CASSPSRGGEQFF
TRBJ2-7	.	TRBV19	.	TGTGCCAGTAGTATGGGTCAGGGAGCATCCTACGAGCAGTACTTC	CASSMGQGASYEQYF
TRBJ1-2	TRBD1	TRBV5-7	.	TGTGCCAGCAGCTCTTCGGGACAGCTGCTTGCTAATAATGACTATGGCTACACCTTC	CASSSSGQLLANNDYGYTF
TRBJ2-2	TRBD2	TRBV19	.	TGTGCCAGTAGTATCACAACTAGCGGTTCCGGGGAGCTGTTTTTT	CASSITTSGSGELFF
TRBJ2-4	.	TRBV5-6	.	TGTGCCAGCAGCTTGGAAGGTGCCAAAAACATTCAGTACTTC	CASSLEGAKNIQYF
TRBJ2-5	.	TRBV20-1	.	TGCAGTGCTAGAGTTTGGGAGACCCAGTACTTC	CSARVWETQYF
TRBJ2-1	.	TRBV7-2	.	TGTGCCAGCAAATATCTGGGGGCCGATTGGCAGTTCTTC	CASKYLGADWQFF
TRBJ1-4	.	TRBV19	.	TGTGCCAGTAGTATAGGAGAAGGAAGGACAGCTAATGAAAAACTGTTTTTT	CASSIGEGRTANEKLFF
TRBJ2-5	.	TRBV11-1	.	TGTGCCAGCAGCCCTGGGGGATCCAAAGAGACCCAGTACTTC	CASSPGGSKETQYF
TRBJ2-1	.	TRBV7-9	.	TGTGCCAGCAGCTTCGCACAGGGCAATGAGCAGTTCTTC	CASSFAQGNEQFF
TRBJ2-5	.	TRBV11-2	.	TGTGCCAGCAGCTTAGATTGGCTGGCTCAAGAGACCCAGTACTTC	CASSLDWLAQETQYF
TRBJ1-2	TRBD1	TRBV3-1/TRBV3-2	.	TGTGCCAGCAGCCCATTCCGGGACAGGATGATTGAGGGCTACACCTTC	CASSPFRDRMIEGYTF
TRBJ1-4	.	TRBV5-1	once	TGCGCCAGCAGCCTTCTCCAATCGCGTGAAAAACTGTTTTTT	CASSLLQSREKLFF